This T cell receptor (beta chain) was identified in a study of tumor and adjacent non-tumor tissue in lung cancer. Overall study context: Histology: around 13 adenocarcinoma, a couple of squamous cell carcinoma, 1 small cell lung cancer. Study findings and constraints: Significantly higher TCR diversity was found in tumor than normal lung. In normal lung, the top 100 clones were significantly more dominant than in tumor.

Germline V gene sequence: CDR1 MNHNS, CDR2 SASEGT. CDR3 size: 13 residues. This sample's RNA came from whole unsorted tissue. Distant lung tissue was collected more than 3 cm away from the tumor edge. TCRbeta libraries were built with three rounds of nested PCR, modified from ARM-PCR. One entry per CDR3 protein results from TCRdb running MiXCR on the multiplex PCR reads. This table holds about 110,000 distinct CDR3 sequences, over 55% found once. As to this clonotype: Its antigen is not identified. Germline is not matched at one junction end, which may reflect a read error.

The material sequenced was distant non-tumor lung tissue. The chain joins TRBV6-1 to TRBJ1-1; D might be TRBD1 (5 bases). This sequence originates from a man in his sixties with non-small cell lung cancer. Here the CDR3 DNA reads TGTGCCAGCACGGGGCTAATGAACACTGAAGCTTTCTTC. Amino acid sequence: CASTGLMNTEAFF.